One sample yielded the 5 T cell receptor beta chains listed below, sequenced in a study of T cells in Graves' hyperthyroidism and ophthalmopathy. RNA transcripts yielded amplified TCR beta CDR3 regions. A set of HTBI primers served as the primers for a first-round RT-PCR of the TCR CDR3. MiXCR, run by TCRdb on the multiplex PCR reads, gives a single entry per CDR3 protein. The sample shows about 530,000 distinct CDR3 sequences, roughly 17% of them seen only once. The sample was blood. These receptors were taken from a woman aged 18-29 years with Graves' ophthalmopathy.

This clonotype came up many times. V and J are TRBV6-1 and TRBJ2-5, with D possibly TRBD1 on 7 matching bases. The CDR3 covers 16 residues. Trimming stripped 5 bases from V and 4 bases from J, with 20 bases between. CDR1 and CDR2 from the germline V gene are MNHNS and SASEGT. The CDR3 here is CASSRDRLPGGETQYF. CDR3 DNA: TGTGCCAGCAGTAGGGACAGACTCCCCGGGGGAGAGACCCAGTACTTC.

Points on this clonotype: A read error may be the cause here, since a much bigger clone is one base away. This sequence joins TRBV4-2 and TRBJ2-3, with TRBD1 matching 7 bases. CDR3 length: 16 residues. Germline CDR1 is LGHNA and CDR2 is YNFKEQ. The CDR3 spells CASSQVDRERTDTRYF. The CDR3 region has the DNA TGTGCCAGCAGCCAAGTAGACAGGGAAAGGACAGATACGCGGTATTTT.

The CDR3 DNA sequence: TGCGCCAGCAGCTGGGGGGAGGCTTCCGGGGCCAACGTCCTGACTTTC. This gives the protein CASSWGEASGANVLTF. The chain joins TRBV5-1 to TRBJ2-6, with TRBD2 as a possible D gene (6 bases). The length of the CDR3 is 16 residues. V was trimmed by 3 bases and J by 4 bases, leaving 14 bases between them. Germline values: CDR1 SGHRS, CDR2 YFSETQ.

Regarding this clonotype: A read error may explain this, as a much larger clone is one base away. The J gene is TRBJ2-5, the V gene TRBV27; 8 bases are shared with TRBD2. J was trimmed by 1 base and V by 1 base; bases with no gene match: 8. The CDR3 length is 17 residues. Germline assignment: CDR1 MNHEY and CDR2 SMNVEV (reference sequence). CDR3 coding DNA: TGTGCCAGCAGTTTATTGGGAGCGGGGGTTACCCAAGAGACCCAGTACTTC. It codes for CASSLLGAGVTQETQYF.

CDR3 nucleotide sequence: TGTGCCAGCAGTGGGAGGGGGGGCTCACCCCTCCACTTT. Protein product: CASSGRGGSPLHF. The chain combines TRBV2 with TRBJ1-6; maybe TRBD1 (6 bases). CDR3 size: 13 residues. Trimming removed 4 bases from V and 10 bases from J, with 11 bases in between. Germline-derived CDR1 and CDR2 are SNHLY and FYNNEI.